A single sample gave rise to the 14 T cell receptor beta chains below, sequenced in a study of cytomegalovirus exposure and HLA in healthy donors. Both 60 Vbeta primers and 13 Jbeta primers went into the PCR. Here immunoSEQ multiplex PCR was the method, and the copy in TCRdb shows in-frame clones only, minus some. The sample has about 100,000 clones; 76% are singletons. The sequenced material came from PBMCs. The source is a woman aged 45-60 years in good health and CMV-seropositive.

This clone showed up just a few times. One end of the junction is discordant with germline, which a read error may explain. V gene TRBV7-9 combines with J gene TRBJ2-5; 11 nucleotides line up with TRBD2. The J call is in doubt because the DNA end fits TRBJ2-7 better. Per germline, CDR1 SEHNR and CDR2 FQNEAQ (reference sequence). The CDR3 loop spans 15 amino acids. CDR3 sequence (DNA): TGTTCCAGCAGTGACCCGGGACTAGCGGCCTACGAGCAGTACTTC. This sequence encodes CSSSDPGLAAYEQYF.

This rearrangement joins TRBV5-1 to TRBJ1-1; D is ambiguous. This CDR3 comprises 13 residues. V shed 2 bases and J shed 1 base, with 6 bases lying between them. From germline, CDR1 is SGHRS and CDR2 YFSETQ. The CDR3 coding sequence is TGCGCCAGCAGCTTCGGGAGGAACACTGAAGCTTTCTTT. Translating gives CASSFGRNTEAFF.

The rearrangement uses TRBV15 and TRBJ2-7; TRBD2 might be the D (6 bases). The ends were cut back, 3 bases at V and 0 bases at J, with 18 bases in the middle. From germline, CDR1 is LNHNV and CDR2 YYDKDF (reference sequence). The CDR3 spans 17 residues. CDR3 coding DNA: TGTGCCACCAGCAGGGCTATGAGGGGACTGAGCTCCTACGAGCAGTACTTC. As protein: CATSRAMRGLSSYEQYF.

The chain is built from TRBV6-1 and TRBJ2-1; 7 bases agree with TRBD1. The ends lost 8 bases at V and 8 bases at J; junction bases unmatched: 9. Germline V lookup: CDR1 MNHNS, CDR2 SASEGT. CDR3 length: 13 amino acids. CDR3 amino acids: CASSRGFGDEQFF. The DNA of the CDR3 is TGTGCCAGCTCCAGGGGGTTCGGAGATGAGCAGTTCTTC.

DNA of the CDR3: TGTGCCATCAGTTCACAGGGAGCGGAAGCTTTCTTT. Translated, it gives CAISSQGAEAFF. The rearrangement joins TRBV10-3 to TRBJ1-1; the D gene is possibly TRBD1 (6 bases). Germline CDR1 is ENHRY and CDR2 is SYGVKD. The CDR3 is 12 amino acids. Trimming removed 5 bases at V and 8 bases at J, with 12 bases between.

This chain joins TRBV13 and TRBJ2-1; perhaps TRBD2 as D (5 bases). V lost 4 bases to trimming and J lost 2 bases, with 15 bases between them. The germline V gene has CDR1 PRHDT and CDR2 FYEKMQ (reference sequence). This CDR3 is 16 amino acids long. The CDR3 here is CASSSYEGGAYNEQFF. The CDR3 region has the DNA TGTGCCAGCAGCTCTTATGAGGGCGGAGCCTACAATGAGCAGTTCTTC.

CDR3 amino acids: CAWSGTGANVLTF. CDR3 coding DNA: TGTGCCTGGTCAGGGACTGGGGCCAACGTCCTGACTTTC. The gene calls are TRBV30 and TRBJ2-6; perhaps TRBD1 as D (5 bases). Deletions cut 5 bases from V and 2 bases from J, with 7 bases between. Germline loops: CDR1 GTSNPN, CDR2 SVGIG (reference sequence). The CDR3 covers 13 residues.

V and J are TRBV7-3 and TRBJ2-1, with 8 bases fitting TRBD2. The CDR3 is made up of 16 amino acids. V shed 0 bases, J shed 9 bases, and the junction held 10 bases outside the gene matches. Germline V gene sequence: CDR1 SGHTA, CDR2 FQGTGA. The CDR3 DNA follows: TGTGCCAGCAGCTTAACGCCAACGGGACTAGGGACTGAGCAGTTCTTC. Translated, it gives CASSLTPTGLGTEQFF.

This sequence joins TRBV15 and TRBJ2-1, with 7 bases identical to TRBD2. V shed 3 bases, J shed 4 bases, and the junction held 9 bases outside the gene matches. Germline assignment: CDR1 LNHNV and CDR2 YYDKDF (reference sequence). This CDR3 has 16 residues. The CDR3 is CATSSPGGIVYNEQFF. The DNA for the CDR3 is TGTGCCACCAGCAGCCCCGGGGGGATAGTATACAATGAGCAGTTCTTC.

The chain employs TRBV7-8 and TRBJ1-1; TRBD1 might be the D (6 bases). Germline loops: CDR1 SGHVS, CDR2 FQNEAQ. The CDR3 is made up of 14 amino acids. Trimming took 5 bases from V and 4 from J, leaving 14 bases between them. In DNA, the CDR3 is TGTGCCAGCAGCCTTCGGACAGATGCCACTGAAGCTTTCTTT. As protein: CASSLRTDATEAFF.

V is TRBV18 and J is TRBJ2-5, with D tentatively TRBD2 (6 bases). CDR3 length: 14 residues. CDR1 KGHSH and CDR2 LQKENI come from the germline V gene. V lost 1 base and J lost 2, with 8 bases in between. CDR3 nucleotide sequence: TGTGCCAGCTCACCACAGCGGGCACAAGAGACCCAGTACTTC. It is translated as CASSPQRAQETQYF.

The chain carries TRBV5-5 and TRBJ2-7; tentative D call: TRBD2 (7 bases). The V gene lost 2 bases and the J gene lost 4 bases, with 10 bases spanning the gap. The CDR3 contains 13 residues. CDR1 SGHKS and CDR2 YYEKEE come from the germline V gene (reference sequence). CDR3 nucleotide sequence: TGTGCCAGCAGCTTAGGGGGGGGTTACGAGCAGTACTTC. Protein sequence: CASSLGGGYEQYF.

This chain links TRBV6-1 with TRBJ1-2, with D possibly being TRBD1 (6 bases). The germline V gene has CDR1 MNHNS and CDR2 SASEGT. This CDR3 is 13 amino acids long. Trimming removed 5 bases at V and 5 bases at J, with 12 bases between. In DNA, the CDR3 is TGTGCCAGCAGTCCCGGGACACTATATGGCTACACCTTC. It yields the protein CASSPGTLYGYTF.

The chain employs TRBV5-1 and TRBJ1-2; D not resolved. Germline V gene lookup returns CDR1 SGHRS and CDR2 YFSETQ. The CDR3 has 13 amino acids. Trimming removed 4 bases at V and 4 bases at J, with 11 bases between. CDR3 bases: TGCGCCAGCAGCCTCGACGGACTCTATGGCTACACCTTC. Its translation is CASSLDGLYGYTF.